A selection of T cell receptor beta chains follows, all from one sample in a study of cytomegalovirus exposure and HLA in healthy donors. Generated by immunoSEQ multiplex PCR, the TCRdb table keeps only in-frame clones and is missing some. The repertoire holds approximately 100,000 clones, 65% to 80% seen once, with over 9.5% in the top ten. Sequencing was performed on PBMCs. These receptors were collected from a man aged 35 to 55 in good health and CMV-seropositive. Each CDR3 is given with its conserved first and last residue. The order of the fields is J gene, V gene, D gene, clone size, CDR3 protein, CDR3 DNA. A D gene is named only where the DNA matches it firmly. Rows may omit the clone size; those that give it use once, few, many or a size class.

TRBJ2-7 | TRBV13 | TRBD2 | few | CASSFYSGGVSYEQYF | TGTGCCAGCAGCTTCTATAGCGGGGGAGTATCCTACGAGCAGTACTTC
TRBJ2-7 | TRBV10-3 | . | . | CAISESVGQALSYEQYF | TGTGCCATCAGTGAGTCAGTAGGACAAGCCCTCTCCTACGAGCAGTACTTC
TRBJ2-5 | TRBV6-1 | . | once | CATYRVGVWETQYF | TGTGCCACCTACCGGGTAGGGGTTTGGGAGACCCAGTACTTC
TRBJ2-7 | TRBV7-2 | . | . | CASSLDGQSYEQYF | TGTGCCAGCAGCTTAGACGGACAGTCCTACGAGCAGTACTTC
TRBJ2-1 | TRBV5-1 | . | few | CASSLVPGVNEQFF | TGCGCCAGCAGCTTGGTCCCGGGAGTCAATGAGCAGTTCTTC
TRBJ2-2 | TRBV4-3 | TRBD1 | . | CASSHGTVSGELFF | TGCGCCAGCAGCCATGGGACAGTATCCGGGGAGCTGTTTTTT
TRBJ2-6 | TRBV6-4 | TRBD1 | . | CASRRNRGLGANVLTF | TGTGCCAGCAGGAGGAACAGGGGGCTGGGGGCCAACGTCCTGACTTTC
TRBJ2-5 | TRBV2 | . | once | CASSERPPGGTQYF | TGTGCCAGCAGTGAACGGCCCCCGGGTGGGACCCAGTACTTC
TRBJ2-5 | TRBV7-2 | . | . | CASSLAREETQYF | TGTGCCAGCAGCTTAGCTCGGGAAGAGACCCAGTACTTC
TRBJ2-7 | TRBV7-8 | TRBD1 | . | CASSLDRGPYEQYF | TGTGCCAGCAGTCTCGACAGGGGTCCCTACGAGCAGTACTTC
TRBJ2-7 | TRBV4-1 | TRBD1 | few | CASSQEGQARGEQYF | TGCGCCAGCAGCCAAGAGGGACAGGCGAGGGGCGAGCAGTACTTC
TRBJ2-1 | TRBV7-9 | . | . | CASSPIGAEQFF | TGTGCCAGCAGCCCAATAGGGGCAGAGCAGTTCTTC
TRBJ2-2 | TRBV11-3 | . | . | CASSVGHHTGELFF | TGTGCCAGCAGCGTGGGACATCACACCGGGGAGCTGTTTTTT
TRBJ2-7 | TRBV20-1 | TRBD2 | . | CSARTSGGWYF | TGCAGTGCTAGGACTAGCGGGGGTTGGTACTTC
TRBJ1-5 | TRBV4-1 | . | once | CASSQLLGISNQPQHF | TGCGCCAGCAGCCAATTACTCGGGATCTCAAATCAGCCCCAGCATTTT
TRBJ2-7 | TRBV11-3 | . | . | CASSLAGTLEQYF | TGTGCCAGCAGCTTAGCCGGGACACTCGAGCAGTACTTC
TRBJ2-3 | TRBV7-2 | TRBD2 | . | CASSRSGDRTDTQYF | TGTGCCAGCAGTCGTAGCGGGGACCGCACAGATACGCAGTATTTT
TRBJ1-1 | TRBV27 | TRBD1 | . | CASSSRDREAFF | TGTGCCAGCAGTTCACGGGACAGGGAAGCTTTCTTT
TRBJ1-6 | TRBV5-4 | TRBD1 | . | CASSPQGAGNSPLHF | TGTGCCAGCAGCCCGCAGGGGGCGGGGAATTCACCCCTCCACTTT
TRBJ2-3 | TRBV7-2 | . | . | CASSGLRTSTDTQYF | TGTGCCAGCAGCGGACTACGCACTAGCACAGATACGCAGTATTTT
TRBJ2-7 | TRBV18 | TRBD1 | . | CASSPPGQGVAYEQYF | TGTGCCAGCTCACCACCGGGACAGGGGGTTGCCTACGAGCAGTACTTC
TRBJ2-7 | TRBV5-6 | . | few | CASSLSLGRPYEQYF | TGTGCCAGCAGCTTGTCATTGGGGCGGCCCTACGAGCAGTACTTC
TRBJ1-6 | TRBV7-2 | . | . | CASSLGGVSPLHF | TGTGCCAGCAGCTTAGGGGGAGTTTCACCCCTCCACTTT
TRBJ2-1 | TRBV5-1 | TRBD2 | . | CASSLGLAGGPDEQFF | TGCGCCAGCAGCTTAGGACTAGCGGGGGGCCCCGATGAGCAGTTCTTC
TRBJ2-7 | TRBV19 | TRBD1 | once | CASSISQGGIYEQYF | TGTGCCAGTAGTATCTCACAGGGGGGAATTTACGAGCAGTACTTC
TRBJ2-2 | TRBV6-4 | . | . | CASGGAADTGELFF | TGTGCCAGCGGGGGGGCCGCGGACACCGGGGAGCTGTTTTTT
TRBJ2-7 | TRBV19 | TRBD1 | . | CASSYRGERSYEQYF | TGTGCCAGTAGTTACAGGGGGGAACGCTCCTACGAGCAGTACTTC
TRBJ1-1 | TRBV7-2 | . | once | CASSLKGGVTEAFF | TGTGCCAGCAGCTTAAAGGGGGGGGTCACTGAAGCTTTCTTT